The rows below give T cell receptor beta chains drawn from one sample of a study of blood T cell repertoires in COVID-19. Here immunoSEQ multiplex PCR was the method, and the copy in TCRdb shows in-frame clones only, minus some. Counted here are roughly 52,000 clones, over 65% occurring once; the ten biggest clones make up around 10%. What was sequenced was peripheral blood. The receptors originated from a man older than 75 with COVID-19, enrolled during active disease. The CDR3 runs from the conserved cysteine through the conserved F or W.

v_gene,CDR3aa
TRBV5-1,CASSPGLRETQYF
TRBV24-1,CATSDPTVNEQFF
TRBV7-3,CASSLGGNYGYTF
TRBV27,CASSDGLRNSPLHF
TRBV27,CASSRTGNYGYTF
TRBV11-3,CASSSVGQGRNEQFF
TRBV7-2,CASRSGQTSGNTIYF
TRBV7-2,CASSLFYRSYSGNTIYF
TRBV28,CASSLGIPNNSPLHF
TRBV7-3,CASSSGSGYTF
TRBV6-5,CASSLFGGEVDGYTF
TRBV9,CASSATLIPGQGRNSPLHF
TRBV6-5,CATKGTANEKLFF
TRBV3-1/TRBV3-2,CASSQELSGNTIYF
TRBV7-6,CASSLRQGGYNTEAFF
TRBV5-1,CASSPDSANTGELFF
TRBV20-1,CSASKTSGSNEQFF
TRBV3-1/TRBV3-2,CASSLHSREVTEAFF
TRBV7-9,CASSSGTTGGYTF
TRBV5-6,CASSPEGLAGGVETQYF
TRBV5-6,CASSLVRGRVEAFF
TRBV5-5,CASRLDGQGRTDTQYF
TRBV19,CASSPSGRGNQPQHF
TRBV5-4,CASSLGLRSYGYTF
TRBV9,CASSVEGQGIGSPLHF
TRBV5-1,CASSPGSEQPQHF
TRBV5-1,CASILLAGGSDTQYF
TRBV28,CASSPLTDRDGNSNQPQHF
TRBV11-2,CASSRPGGTEAFF
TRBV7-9,CASSLGGIPNEKLFF
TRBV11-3,CASSPGTGELFF
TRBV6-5,CASSYGQGINYGYTF
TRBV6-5,CASSRQLLNTEAFF
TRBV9,CASSATHRDDTEAFF
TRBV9,CASSVDPRNQPQHF
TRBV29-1,CSVDVQGVSTDTQYF
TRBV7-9,CASSPGGTEAFF
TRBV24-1,CATSDLGDSTDTQYF
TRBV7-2,CASSLGTITYNEQFF
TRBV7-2,CASSLRQNTEAFF
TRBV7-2,CASSLGLAGGGYEQYF
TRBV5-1,CASSLGQEGSYGYTF
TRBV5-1,CASSLDRGRDQPQHF
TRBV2,CASRRTYNEQFF
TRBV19,CASSISLDTGELFF
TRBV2,CASRDRGDQPQHF
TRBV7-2,CASSLLTAYGYTF
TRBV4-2,CASSPSPRGAYNEQFF
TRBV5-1,CASSSPPPLAGGRTDTQYF
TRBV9,CASSVGGAMSSYEQYF
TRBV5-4,CASSLWDREEAFF
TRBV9,CASSVAQTPEGSPLHF
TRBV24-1,CATSDARQANTGELFF
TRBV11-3,CASSLGASGDEQFF
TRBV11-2,CASSRWRASEQFF
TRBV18,CASSSTGQQPQHF